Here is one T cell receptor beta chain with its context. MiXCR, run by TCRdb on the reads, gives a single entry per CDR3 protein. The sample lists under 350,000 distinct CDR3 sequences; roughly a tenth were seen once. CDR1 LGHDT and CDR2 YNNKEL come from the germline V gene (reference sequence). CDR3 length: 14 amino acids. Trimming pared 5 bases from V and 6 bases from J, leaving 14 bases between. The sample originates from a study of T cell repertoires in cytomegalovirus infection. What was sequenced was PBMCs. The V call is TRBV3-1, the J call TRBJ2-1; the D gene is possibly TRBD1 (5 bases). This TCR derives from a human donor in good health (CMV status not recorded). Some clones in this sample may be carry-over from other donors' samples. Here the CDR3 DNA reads TGTGCCAGCAGCGGGGCCCCTGACCGCAATGAGCAGTTCTTC. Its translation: CASSGAPDRNEQFF.